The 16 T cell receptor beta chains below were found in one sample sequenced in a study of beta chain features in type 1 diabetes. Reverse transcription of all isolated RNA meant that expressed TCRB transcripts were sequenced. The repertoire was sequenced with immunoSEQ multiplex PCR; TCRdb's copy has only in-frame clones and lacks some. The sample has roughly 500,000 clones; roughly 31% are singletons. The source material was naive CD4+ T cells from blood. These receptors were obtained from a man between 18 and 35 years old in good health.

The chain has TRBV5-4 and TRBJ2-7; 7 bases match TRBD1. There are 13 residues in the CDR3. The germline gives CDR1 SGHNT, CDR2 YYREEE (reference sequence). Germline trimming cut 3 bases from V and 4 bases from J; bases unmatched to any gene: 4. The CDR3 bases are TGTGCCAGCAGCTACAGGGGTCCGTACGAGCAGTACTTC. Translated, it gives CASSYRGPYEQYF.

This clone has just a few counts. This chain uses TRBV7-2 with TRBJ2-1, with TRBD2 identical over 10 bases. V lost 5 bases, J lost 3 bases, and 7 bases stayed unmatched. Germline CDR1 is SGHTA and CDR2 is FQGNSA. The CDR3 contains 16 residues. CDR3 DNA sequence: TGTGCCAGCAGCCCCCGGACTAGCGGCAACTACAATGAGCAGTTCTTC. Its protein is CASSPRTSGNYNEQFF.

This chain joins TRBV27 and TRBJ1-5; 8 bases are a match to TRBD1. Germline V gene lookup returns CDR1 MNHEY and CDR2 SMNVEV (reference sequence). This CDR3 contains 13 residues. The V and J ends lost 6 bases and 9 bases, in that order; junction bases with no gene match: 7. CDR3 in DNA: TGTGCCAGCAGAAAGACAGGGGTCAGGCCCCAGCATTTT. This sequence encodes CASRKTGVRPQHF.

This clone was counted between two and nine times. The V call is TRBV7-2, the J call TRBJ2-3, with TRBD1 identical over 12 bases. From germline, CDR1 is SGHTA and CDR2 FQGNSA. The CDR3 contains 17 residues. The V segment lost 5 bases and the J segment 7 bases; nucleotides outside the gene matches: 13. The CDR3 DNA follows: TGTGCCAGCAGCCTTCTTCTGGGACAGGGGGCCTTGAATACGCAGTATTTT. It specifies CASSLLLGQGALNTQYF.

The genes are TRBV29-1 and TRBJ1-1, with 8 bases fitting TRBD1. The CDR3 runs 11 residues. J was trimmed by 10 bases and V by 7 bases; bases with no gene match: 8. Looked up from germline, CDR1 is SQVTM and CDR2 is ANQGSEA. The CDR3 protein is CSADRGGVAFF. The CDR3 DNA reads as TGCAGCGCCGACAGGGGAGGTGTAGCTTTCTTT. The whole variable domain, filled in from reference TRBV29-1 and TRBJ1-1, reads SAVISQKPSRDICQRGTSLTIQCQVDSQVTMMFWYRQQPGQSLTLIATANQGSEATYESGFVIDKFPISRPNLTFSTLTVSNMSPEDSSIYLCSADRGGVAFFGQGTRLTVV.

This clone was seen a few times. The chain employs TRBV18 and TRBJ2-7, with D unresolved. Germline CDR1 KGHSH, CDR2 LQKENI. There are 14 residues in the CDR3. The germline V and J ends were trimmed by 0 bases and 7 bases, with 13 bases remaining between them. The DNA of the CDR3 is TGTGCCAGCTCACCACCGGTCTCACTTTGGGAGCAGTACTTC. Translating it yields CASSPPVSLWEQYF.

The CDR3 region is CASSEAHRGHNEQFF. The DNA of the CDR3 is TGTGCCAGCAGTGAAGCACACAGGGGGCACAATGAGCAGTTCTTC. This chain links TRBV6-1 with TRBJ2-1; 9 bases agree with TRBD1. Germline trimming cut 0 bases from V and 5 bases from J; bases unmatched to any gene: 2. The CDR3 is made up of 15 amino acids. Germline values: CDR1 MNHNS, CDR2 SASEGT.

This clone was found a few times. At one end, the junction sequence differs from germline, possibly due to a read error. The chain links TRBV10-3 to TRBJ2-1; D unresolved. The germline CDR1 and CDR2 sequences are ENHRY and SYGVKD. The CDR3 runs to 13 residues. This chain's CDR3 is CASSSPDYNEQFF. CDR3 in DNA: TGTGCCAGCAGTTCCCCGGACTACAATGAGCAGTTCTTC.

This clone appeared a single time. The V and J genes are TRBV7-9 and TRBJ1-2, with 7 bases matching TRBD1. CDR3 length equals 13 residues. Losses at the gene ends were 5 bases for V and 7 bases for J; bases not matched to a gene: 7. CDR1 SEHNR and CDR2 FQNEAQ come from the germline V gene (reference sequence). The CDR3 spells CASSPFQGVGYTF. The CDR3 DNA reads TGTGCCAGCAGCCCCTTCCAGGGGGTTGGCTACACCTTC.

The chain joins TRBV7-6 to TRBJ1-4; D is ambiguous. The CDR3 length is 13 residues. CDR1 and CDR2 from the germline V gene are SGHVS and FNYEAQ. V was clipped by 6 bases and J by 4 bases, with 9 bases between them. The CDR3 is CASRGDGNEKLFF. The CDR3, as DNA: TGTGCCAGCAGGGGCGACGGTAATGAAAAACTGTTTTTT.

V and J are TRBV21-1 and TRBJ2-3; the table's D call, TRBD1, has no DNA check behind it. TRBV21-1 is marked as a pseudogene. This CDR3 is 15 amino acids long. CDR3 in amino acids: CASSKTRTGTDTQYF. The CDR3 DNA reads TGTGCCAGCAGCAAAACGCGGACAGGCACAGATACGCAGTATTTT.

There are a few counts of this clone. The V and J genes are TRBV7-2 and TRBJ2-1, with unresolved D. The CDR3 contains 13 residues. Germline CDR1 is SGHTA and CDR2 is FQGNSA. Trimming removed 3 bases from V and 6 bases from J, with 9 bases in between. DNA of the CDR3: TGTGCCAGCAGCTTGGGAATTACCAATGAGCAGTTCTTC. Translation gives CASSLGITNEQFF.

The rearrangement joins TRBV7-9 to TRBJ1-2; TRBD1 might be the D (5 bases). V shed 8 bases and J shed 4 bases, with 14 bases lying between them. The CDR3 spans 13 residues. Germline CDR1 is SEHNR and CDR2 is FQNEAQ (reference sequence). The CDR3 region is CASASAGRYGYTF. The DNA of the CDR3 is TGTGCCAGCGCATCCGCAGGGCGCTATGGCTACACCTTC.

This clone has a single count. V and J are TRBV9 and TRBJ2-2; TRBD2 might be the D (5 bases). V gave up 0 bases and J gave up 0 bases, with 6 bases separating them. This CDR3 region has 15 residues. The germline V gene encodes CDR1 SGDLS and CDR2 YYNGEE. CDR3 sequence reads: CASSVEAANTGELFF. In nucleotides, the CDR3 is TGTGCCAGCAGCGTAGAAGCGGCGAACACCGGGGAGCTGTTTTTT. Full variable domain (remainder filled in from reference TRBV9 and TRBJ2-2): DSGVTQTPKHLITATGQRVTLRCSPRSGDLSVYWYQQSLDQGLQFLIQYYNGEERAKGNILERFSAQQFPDLHSELNLSSLELGDSALYFCASSVEAANTGELFFGEGSRLTVL.

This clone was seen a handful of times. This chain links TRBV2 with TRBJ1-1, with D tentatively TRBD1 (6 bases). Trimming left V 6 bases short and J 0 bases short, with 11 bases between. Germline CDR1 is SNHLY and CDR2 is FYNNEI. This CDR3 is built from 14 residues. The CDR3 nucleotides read TGTGCCAGCAGATGGACAGAATTGAACACTGAAGCTTTCTTT. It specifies CASRWTELNTEAFF.

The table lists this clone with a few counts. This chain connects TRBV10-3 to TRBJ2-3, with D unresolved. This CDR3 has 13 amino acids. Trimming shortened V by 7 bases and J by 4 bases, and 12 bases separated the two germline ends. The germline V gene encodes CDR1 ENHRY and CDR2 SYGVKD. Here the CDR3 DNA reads TGTGCCATCACGCAGAAAGGGCCAGATACGCAGTATTTT. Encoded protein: CAITQKGPDTQYF.